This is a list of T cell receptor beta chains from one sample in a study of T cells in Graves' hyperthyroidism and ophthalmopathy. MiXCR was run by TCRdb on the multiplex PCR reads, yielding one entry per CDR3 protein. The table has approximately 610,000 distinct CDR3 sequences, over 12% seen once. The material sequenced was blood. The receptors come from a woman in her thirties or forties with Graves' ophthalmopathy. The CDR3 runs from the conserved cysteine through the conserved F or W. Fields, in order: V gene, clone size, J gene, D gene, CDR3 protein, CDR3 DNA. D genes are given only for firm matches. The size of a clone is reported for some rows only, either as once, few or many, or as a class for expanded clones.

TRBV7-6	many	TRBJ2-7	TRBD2	CASSLGGGFEQYF	TGTGCCAGCAGCTTAGGGGGGGGGTTCGAGCAGTACTTC
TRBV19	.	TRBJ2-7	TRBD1	CASSQQTGTETYEQYF	TGTGCCAGTAGCCAACAGACCGGGACAGAGACCTACGAGCAGTACTTC
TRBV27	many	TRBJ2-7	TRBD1	CASSLDPTGVSYEQYF	TGTGCCAGCAGTTTAGATCCGACAGGGGTGTCCTACGAGCAGTACTTC
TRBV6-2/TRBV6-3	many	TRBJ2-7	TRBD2	CASKQVLSGSLSYEQYF	TGTGCCAGCAAGCAGGTCCTTAGCGGGAGTCTCTCCTACGAGCAGTACTTC
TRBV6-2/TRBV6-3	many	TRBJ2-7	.	CASSSKPASEQYF	TGTGCCAGCAGTTCAAAGCCGGCCAGCGAGCAGTACTTC
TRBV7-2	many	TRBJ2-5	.	CASSSYLQETQYF	TGTGCCAGCAGCTCGTATCTCCAAGAGACCCAGTACTTC
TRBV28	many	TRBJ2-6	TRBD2	CASSGTSGSSGANVLTF	TGTGCCAGCAGCGGGACTAGCGGGTCCTCTGGGGCCAACGTCCTGACTTTC
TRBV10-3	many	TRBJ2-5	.	CAITASAQETQYF	TGTGCCATCACCGCTAGCGCACAAGAGACCCAGTACTTC
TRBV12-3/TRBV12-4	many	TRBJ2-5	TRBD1	CASSLAPGQGNSETQYF	TGTGCCAGCAGTTTAGCCCCGGGACAGGGAAATTCAGAGACCCAGTACTTC
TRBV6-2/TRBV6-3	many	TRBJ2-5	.	CASSYVETQYF	TGTGCCAGCAGTTATGTAGAGACCCAGTACTTC
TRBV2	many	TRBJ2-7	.	CASERQENTYEQYF	TGTGCCAGCGAGCGGCAGGAAAATACCTACGAGCAGTACTTC
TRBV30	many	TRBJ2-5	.	CAWSVQVRETQYF	TGTGCCTGGAGTGTACAAGTGAGAGAGACCCAGTACTTC
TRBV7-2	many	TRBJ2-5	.	CASSIPLGNRETQYF	TGTGCCAGCAGCATCCCCCTCGGGAATCGAGAGACCCAGTACTTC
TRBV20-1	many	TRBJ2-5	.	CSARVSETQYF	TGCAGTGCTAGAGTGTCAGAGACCCAGTACTTC
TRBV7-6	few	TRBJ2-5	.	CASSLSGGPGETQYF	TGTGCCAGCAGCTTATCTGGGGGGCCGGGGGAGACCCAGTACTTC
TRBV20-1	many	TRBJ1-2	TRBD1	CSARDEVGGRGKAYYGYTF	TGCAGTGCTAGAGATGAGGTTGGGGGCAGGGGGAAAGCATACTATGGCTACACCTTC
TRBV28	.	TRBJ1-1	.	CASTLTDPFEAFF	TGTGCCAGCACCCTAACGGACCCATTTGAAGCTTTCTTT
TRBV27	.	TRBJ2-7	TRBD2	CASRPLAGASYEQYF	TGTGCCAGCAGACCTCTCGCGGGAGCTTCCTACGAGCAGTACTTC
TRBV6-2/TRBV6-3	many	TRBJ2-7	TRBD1	CASWNRGPSYEQYF	TGTGCCAGCTGGAACAGGGGCCCCTCCTACGAGCAGTACTTC
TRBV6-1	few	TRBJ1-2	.	CASTRGGPGNYGYTF	TGTGCCAGCACTAGGGGGGGACCGGGGAACTATGGCTACACCTTC
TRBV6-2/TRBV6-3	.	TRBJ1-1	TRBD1	CASSTHRTGVRYTEAFF	TGTGCCAGCAGTACCCACCGGACAGGGGTGAGGTACACTGAAGCTTTCTTT
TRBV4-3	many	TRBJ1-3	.	CASSQGVFSGNTIYF	TGCGCCAGCAGCCAAGGCGTTTTCTCTGGAAACACCATATATTTT
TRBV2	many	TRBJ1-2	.	CASSVGSGGYTF	TGTGCCAGCAGTGTAGGGTCCGGTGGCTACACCTTC
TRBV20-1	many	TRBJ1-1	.	CSARGAGIPINTEAFF	TGCAGTGCTAGGGGGGCGGGGATACCCATAAACACTGAAGCTTTCTTT
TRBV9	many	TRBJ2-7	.	CASSVRGSSYEQYF	TGTGCCAGCAGCGTTCGGGGTTCCTCCTACGAGCAGTACTTC
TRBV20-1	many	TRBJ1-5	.	CSARPGGGGQPQHF	TGCAGTGCTAGGCCCGGGGGGGGCGGGCAGCCCCAGCATTTT
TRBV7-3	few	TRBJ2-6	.	CASSFGQLSSGANVLTF	TGTGCCAGCAGCTTTGGACAGCTATCCTCTGGGGCCAACGTCCTGACTTTC
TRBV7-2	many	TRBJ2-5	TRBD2	CASSPRGGVLQETQYF	TGTGCCAGCAGCCCGCGGGGGGGGGTTCTCCAAGAGACCCAGTACTTC
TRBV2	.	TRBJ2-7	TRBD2	CASSGLADEQYF	TGTGCCAGCAGTGGACTAGCCGACGAGCAGTACTTC
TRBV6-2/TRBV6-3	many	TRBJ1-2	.	CASSYDGLDGYTF	TGTGCCAGCAGTTACGACGGGTTGGATGGCTACACCTTC
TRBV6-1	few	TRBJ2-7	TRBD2	CASSEGAGLAGEQYF	TGTGCCAGCAGTGAAGGTGCGGGACTAGCGGGCGAGCAGTACTTC
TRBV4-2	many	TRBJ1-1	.	CASSEVLRMTEAFF	TGTGCCAGCAGCGAGGTCCTAAGGATGACTGAAGCTTTCTTT
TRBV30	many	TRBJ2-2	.	CAWAPVAHNTGELFF	TGTGCCTGGGCCCCGGTCGCGCATAACACCGGGGAGCTGTTTTTT
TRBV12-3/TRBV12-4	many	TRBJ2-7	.	CASKPGRRWGEQYF	TGTGCCAGCAAACCCGGACGACGTTGGGGGGAGCAGTACTTC
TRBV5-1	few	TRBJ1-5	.	CASSPQGGSQPQHF	TGCGCCAGCAGCCCCCAAGGGGGGTCTCAGCCCCAGCATTTT
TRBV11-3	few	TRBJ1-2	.	CASSLEPGPSYGYTF	TGTGCCAGCAGCTTAGAACCCGGGCCTTCCTATGGCTACACCTTC